This T cell receptor beta chain was obtained from a study of early T cells in non-severe SARS-CoV-2 infection. The wider study: Bulk RNA isolated from unsorted whole blood underwent sequencing; chains were not paired.

Germline-derived CDR1 and CDR2 are DFQATT and SNEGSKA (reference sequence). Trimming took off 3 bases at V and 1 base at J, with 16 bases between the two ends. The CDR3 runs to 15 residues. This clonotype has a count of ten or more. The antigen remains undetermined. The TCR library protocol was used to attach unique molecular identifiers. These identifiers were attached to individual cDNA molecules. TCRdb reanalysed the 5' RACE reads using MiXCR and keeps one entry per CDR3 protein. The data show roughly 20,000 distinct CDR3 sequences, less than 4.5% seen once. Study observations and caveats: Anti-spike CD8 responses were favored by VDJdb matching, which missed private and CD4 specificities.

Sample: whole blood. The chain recombines TRBV20-1 with TRBJ2-7; D is perhaps TRBD2 (6 bases). This TCR was recovered from an adult who was a healthcare worker with PCR-confirmed SARS-CoV-2 infection or an uninfected control (not recorded which). The DNA of the CDR3 is TGCAGTGCTAGCTCGGGCGGGGCGCCTTCCTACGAGCAGTACTTC. It translates to CSASSGGAPSYEQYF.